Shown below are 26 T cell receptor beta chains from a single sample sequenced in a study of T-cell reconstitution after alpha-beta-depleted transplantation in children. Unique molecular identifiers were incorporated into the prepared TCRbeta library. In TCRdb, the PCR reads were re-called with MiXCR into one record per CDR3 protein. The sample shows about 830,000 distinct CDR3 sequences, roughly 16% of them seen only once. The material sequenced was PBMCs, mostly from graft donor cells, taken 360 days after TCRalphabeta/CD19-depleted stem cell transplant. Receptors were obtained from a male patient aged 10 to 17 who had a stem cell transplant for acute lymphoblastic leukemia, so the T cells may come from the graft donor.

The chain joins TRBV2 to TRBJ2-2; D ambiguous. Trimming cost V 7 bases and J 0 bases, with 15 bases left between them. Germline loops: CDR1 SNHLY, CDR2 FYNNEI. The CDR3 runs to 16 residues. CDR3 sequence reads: CASNPGNSANTGELFF. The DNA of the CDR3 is TGTGCCAGCAACCCGGGCAACTCCGCGAACACCGGGGAGCTGTTTTTT.

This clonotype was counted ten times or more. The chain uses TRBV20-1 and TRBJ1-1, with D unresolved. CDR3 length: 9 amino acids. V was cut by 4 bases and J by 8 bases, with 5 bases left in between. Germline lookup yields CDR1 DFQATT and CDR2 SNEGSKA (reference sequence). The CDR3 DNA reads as TGCAGTGCTACCAACGAAGCTTTCTTT. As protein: CSATNEAFF.

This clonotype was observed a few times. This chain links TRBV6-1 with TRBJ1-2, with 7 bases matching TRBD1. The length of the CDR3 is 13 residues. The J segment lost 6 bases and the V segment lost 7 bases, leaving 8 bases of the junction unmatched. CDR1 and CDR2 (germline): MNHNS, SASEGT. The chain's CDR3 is CASTKTGTHGYTF. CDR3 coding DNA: TGTGCCAGCACCAAGACAGGGACTCATGGCTACACCTTC.

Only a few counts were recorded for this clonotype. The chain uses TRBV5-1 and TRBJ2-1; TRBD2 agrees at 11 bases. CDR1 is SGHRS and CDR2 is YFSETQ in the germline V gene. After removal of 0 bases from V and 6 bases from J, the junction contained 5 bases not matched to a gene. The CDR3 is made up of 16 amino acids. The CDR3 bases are TGCGCCAGCAGCTTGGTTCGAGGGACTAGCGGCAATGAGCAGTTCTTC. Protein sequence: CASSLVRGTSGNEQFF.

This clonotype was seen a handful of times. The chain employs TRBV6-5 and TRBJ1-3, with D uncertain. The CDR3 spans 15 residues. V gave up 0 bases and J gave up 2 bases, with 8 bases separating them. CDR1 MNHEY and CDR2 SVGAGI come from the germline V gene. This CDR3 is CASSYSKETGNTIYF. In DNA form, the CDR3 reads TGTGCCAGCAGTTACTCGAAGGAGACTGGAAACACCATATATTTT.

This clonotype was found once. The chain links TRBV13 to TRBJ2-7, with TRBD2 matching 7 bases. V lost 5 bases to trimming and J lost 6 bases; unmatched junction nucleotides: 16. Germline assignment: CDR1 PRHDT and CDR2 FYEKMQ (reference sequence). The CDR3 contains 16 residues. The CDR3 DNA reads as TGTGCCAGCAGCGAAGACTATCCCGGGGGGAAAGGCGAGCAGTACTTC. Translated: CASSEDYPGGKGEQYF.

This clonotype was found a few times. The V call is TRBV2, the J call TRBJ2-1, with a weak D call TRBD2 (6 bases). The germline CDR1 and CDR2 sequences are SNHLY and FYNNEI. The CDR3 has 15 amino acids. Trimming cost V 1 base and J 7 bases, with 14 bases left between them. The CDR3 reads CASSEVGLRTNEQFF. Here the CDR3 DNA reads TGTGCCAGCAGTGAAGTGGGACTGCGGACGAATGAGCAGTTCTTC. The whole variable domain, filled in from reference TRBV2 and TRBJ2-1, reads EPEVTQTPSHQVTQMGQEVILRCVPISNHLYFYWYRQILGQKVEFLVSFYNNEISEKSEIFDDQFSVERPDGSNFTLKIRSTKLEDSAMYFCASSEVGLRTNEQFFGPGTRLTVL.

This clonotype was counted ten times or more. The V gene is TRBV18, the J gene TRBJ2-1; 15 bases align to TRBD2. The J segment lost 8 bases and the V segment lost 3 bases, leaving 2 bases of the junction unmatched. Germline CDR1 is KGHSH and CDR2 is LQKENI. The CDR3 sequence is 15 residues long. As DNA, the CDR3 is TGTGCCAGCTCACCGGGACTAGCGGGAGGAGATGAGCAGTTCTTC. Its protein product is CASSPGLAGGDEQFF. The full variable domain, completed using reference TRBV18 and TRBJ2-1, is NAGVMQNPRHLVRRRGQEARLRCSPMKGHSHVYWYRQLPEEGLKFMVYLQKENIIDESGMPKERFSAEFPKEGPSILRIQQVVRGDSAAYFCASSPGLAGGDEQFFGPGTRLTVL.

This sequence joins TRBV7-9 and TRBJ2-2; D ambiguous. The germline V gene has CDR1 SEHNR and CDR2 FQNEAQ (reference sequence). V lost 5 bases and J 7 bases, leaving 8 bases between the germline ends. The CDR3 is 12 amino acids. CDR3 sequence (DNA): TGTGCCAGCAGCCAGTGGGACGGGGAGCTGTTTTTT. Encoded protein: CASSQWDGELFF.

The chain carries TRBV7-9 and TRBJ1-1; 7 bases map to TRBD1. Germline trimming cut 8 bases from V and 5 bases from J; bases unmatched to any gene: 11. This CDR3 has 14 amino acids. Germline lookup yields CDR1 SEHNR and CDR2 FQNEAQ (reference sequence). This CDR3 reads CASGLRTGDTEAFF. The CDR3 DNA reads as TGTGCCAGCGGCCTCCGGACAGGAGATACTGAAGCTTTCTTT.

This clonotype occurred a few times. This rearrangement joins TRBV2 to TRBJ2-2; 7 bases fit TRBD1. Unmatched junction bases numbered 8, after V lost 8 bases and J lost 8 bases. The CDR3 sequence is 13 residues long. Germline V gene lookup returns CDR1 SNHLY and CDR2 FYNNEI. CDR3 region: CASLKGARGELFF. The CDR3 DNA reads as TGTGCCAGCCTTAAGGGGGCTCGGGGGGAGCTGTTTTTT.

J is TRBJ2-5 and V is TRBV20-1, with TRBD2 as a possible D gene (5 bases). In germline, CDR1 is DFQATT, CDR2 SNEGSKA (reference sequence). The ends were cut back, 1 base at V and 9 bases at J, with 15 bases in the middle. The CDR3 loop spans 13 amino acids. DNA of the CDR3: TGCAGTGCTAGAGGGGTACTAGAGGCGGCCCAGTACTTC. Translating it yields CSARGVLEAAQYF.

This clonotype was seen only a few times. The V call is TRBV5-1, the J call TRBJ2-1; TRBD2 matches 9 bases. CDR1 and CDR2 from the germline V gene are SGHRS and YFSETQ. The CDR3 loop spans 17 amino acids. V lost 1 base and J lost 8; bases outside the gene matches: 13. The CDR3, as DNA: TGCGCCAGCAGCTTGCCGAGGGCGGCGGGAGGGAACGATGAGCAGTTCTTC. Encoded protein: CASSLPRAAGGNDEQFF.

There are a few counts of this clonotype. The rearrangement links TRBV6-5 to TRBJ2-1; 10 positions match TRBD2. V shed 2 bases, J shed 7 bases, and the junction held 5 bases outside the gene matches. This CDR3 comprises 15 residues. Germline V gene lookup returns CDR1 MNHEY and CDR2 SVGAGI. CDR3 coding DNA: TGTGCCAGCAGTTACGCGCTAGCGGGAGCAAATGAGCAGTTCTTC. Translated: CASSYALAGANEQFF.

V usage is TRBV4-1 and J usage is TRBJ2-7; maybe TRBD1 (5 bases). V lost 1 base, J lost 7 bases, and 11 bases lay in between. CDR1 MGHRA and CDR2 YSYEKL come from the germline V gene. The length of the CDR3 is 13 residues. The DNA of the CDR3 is TGCGCCAGCAGCCAAGGACAGCCCCCAGAGCAGTACTTC. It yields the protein CASSQGQPPEQYF.

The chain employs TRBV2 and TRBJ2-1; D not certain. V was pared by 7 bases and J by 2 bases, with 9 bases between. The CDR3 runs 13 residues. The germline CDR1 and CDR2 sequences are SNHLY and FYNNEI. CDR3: CASMLETYNEQFF. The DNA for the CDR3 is TGTGCCAGCATGTTAGAAACCTACAATGAGCAGTTCTTC.

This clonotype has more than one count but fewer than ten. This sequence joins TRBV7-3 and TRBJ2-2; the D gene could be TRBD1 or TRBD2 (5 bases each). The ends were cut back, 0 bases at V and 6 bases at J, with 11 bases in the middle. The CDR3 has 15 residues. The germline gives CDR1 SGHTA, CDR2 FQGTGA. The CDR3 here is CASSLTARGSGELFF. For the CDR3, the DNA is TGTGCCAGCAGCTTAACGGCGAGGGGCTCCGGGGAGCTGTTTTTT.

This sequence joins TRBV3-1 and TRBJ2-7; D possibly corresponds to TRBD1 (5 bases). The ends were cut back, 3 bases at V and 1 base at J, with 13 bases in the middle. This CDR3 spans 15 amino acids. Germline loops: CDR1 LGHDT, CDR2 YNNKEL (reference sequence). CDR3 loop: CASSHRQPGSYEQYF. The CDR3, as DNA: TGTGCCAGCAGCCACAGACAGCCTGGTTCCTACGAGCAGTACTTC.

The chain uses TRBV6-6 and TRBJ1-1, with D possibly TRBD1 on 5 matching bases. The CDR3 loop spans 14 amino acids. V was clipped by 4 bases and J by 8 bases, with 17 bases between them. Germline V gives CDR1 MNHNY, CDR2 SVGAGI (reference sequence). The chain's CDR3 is CASSSPRTGKEAFF. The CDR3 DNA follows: TGTGCCAGCAGTTCCCCCCGTACAGGTAAAGAAGCTTTCTTT.

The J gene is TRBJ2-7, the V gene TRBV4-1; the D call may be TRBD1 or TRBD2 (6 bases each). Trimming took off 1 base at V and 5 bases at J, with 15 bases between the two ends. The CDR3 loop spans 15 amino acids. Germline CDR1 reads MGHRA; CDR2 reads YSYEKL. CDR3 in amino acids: CASSQVGGKRNEQYF. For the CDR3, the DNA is TGCGCCAGCAGCCAAGTAGGGGGGAAGAGGAACGAGCAGTACTTC.

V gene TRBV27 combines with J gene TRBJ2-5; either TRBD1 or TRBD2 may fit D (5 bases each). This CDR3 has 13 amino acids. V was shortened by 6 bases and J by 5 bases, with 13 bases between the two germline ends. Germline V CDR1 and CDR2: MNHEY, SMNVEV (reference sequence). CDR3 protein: CASRRDPTETQYF. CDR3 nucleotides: TGTGCCAGCAGGAGGGACCCAACGGAGACCCAGTACTTC.

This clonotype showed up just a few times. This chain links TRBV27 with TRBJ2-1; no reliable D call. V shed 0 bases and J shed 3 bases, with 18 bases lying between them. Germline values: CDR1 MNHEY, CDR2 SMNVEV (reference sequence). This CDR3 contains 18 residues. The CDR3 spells CASSLSGVAGTHYNEQFF. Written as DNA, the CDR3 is TGTGCCAGCAGTTTATCAGGTGTCGCAGGAACTCACTACAATGAGCAGTTCTTC.

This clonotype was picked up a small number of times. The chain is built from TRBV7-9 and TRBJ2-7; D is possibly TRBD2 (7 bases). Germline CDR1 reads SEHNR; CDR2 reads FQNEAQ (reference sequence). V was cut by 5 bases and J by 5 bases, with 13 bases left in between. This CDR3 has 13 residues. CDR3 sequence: CASSPVGGHEQYF. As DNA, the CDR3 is TGTGCCAGCAGCCCAGTGGGGGGGCACGAGCAGTACTTC.

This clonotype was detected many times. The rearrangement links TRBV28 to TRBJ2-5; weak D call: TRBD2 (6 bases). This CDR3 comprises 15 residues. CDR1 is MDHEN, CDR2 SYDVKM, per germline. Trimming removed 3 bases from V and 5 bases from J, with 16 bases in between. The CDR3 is CASSFLKGGGETQYF. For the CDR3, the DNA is TGTGCCAGCAGTTTCCTTAAGGGAGGAGGGGAGACCCAGTACTTC.

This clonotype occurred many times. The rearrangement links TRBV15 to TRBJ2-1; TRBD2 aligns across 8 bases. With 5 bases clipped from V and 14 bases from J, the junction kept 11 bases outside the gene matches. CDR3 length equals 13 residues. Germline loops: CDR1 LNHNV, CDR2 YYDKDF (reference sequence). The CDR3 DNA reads TGTGCCACCAGCCTCAGGAAAGCGGGAGTTAAGTTCTTC. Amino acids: CATSLRKAGVKFF.

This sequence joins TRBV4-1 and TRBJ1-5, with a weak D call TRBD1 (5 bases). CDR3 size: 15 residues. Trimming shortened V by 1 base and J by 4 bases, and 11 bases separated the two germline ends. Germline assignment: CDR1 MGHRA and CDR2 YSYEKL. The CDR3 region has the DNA TGCGCCAGCAGCCAAGTCCCACAGGCGAATCAGCCCCAGCATTTT. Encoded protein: CASSQVPQANQPQHF.